This record looks at one T cell receptor beta chain sequence and its context. The antigen is unknown. Only in-frame clones appear in the TCRdb table, and some are missing; sequencing was by immunoSEQ multiplex PCR. This sample carries about 140,000 clones, with roughly 2% going to the ten biggest clones. This sample was included in a study of T cell responses to AZD1222 COVID-19 vaccine. Regarding the study as a whole: The donors showed a predominance of white British ancestry and of females, with possible underestimation of clonal diversity. Along spike, vaccine-associated CD4 TCRs were found throughout, with dominance at 160-218 and 743-854. Unmutated variant regions reportedly attract nearly half of all spike-specific TCRs.

V was shortened by 1 base and J by 2 bases, with 7 bases between the two germline ends. The CDR3 has 14 residues. Looked up from germline, CDR1 is SGHDT and CDR2 is YYEEEE. The specimen sequenced was peripheral blood. The TCR was taken from an adult in good health. V is TRBV5-6 and J is TRBJ1-5; D remains unclear. The chain's CDR3 is CASSLSHGNQPQHF. The CDR3 bases are TGTGCCAGCAGCTTGTCTCATGGCAATCAGCCCCAGCATTTT.